The 6 T cell receptor beta chains listed next were all sequenced from one sample in a study of T cell responses to AZD1222 COVID-19 vaccine (dated by TCRdb to the early 2020s). Explained via the paper, the time point label denotes: baseline before first vaccination. Receptor libraries were prepared by the immunoSEQ multiplex PCR assay. Not all clones reach the TCRdb copy of this immuneACCESS table, which keeps in-frame sequences only. Checked studies attribute under half of the gap to unresolved V genes and leave the rest unexplained. The sample yields 100,000 to 150,000 clones; approximately 88% were counted once. The ten largest clones represent around 30% of the sample. The source material was peripheral blood, sampled on day 0 of AZD1222 vaccination. The origin of the receptors is an adult in good health.

The J gene is TRBJ1-4, the V gene TRBV21-1. TRBV21-1 is annotated as a pseudogene. The CDR3 consists of 11 residues. CDR3 region: CASTIPEKLFF. The DNA of the CDR3 is TGTGCCAGCACTATACCTGAAAAACTGTTTTTT.

The table lists this clone with a few counts. The chain recombines TRBV5-1 with TRBJ2-7; 14 bases match TRBD2. This CDR3 spans 17 amino acids. V shed 4 bases and J 5 bases; nucleotides not matched to a gene: 11. Germline CDR1 reads SGHRS; CDR2 reads YFSETQ. The CDR3 DNA is TGCGCCAGCAGCATAGGACTAGCGGGAGGCACACTTAACGAGCAGTACTTC. It specifies CASSIGLAGGTLNEQYF. The variable domain in full, completed from reference TRBV5-1 and TRBJ2-7, reads KAGVTQTPRYLIKTRGQQVTLSCSPISGHRSVSWYQQTPGQGLQFLFEYFSETQRNKGNFPGRFSGRQFSNSRSEMNVSTLELGDSALYLCASSIGLAGGTLNEQYFGPGTRLTVT.

This chain links TRBV3-1 (or the pseudogene TRBV3-2) with TRBJ1-3; D not resolved. The CDR3 totals 14 residues. V lost 0 bases to trimming and J lost 8 bases, with 11 bases between them. Looked up from germline, CDR1 is LGHDT and CDR2 is YNNKEL (reference sequence). CDR3 sequence (DNA): TGTGCCAGCAGCCAAGAAGCCTTTGGGGACACCATATATTTT. Protein sequence: CASSQEAFGDTIYF.

The rearrangement uses TRBV6-5 and TRBJ2-3; D may match TRBD1 or TRBD2 (5 bases each). Germline V gene data show CDR1 as MNHEY and CDR2 as SVGAGI. The CDR3 length is 14 residues. V lost 6 bases and J lost 1, with 11 bases in between. The CDR3 region has the DNA TGTGCCAGCAGGCACAGAGGGGGCACAGATACGCAGTATTTT. This gives the protein CASRHRGGTDTQYF.

J is TRBJ2-7 and V is TRBV9, with a tentative D call TRBD1 (6 bases). CDR1 SGDLS and CDR2 YYNGEE come from the germline V gene. V was cut by 3 bases and J by 2 bases, with 15 bases left in between. The CDR3 is 15 residues long. This CDR3 is CASSGAVGAAYEQYF. CDR3 nucleotides: TGTGCCAGCAGCGGAGCCGTGGGGGCGGCCTACGAGCAGTACTTC.

The rearrangement joins TRBV7-2 to TRBJ2-5; D not resolved. CDR1 and CDR2 (germline): SGHTA, FQGNSA. Trimming removed 1 base from V and 0 bases from J, with 6 bases in between. The CDR3 is 14 amino acids. In DNA, the CDR3 is TGTGCCAGCAGCTTAGTATGGGACCAAGAGACCCAGTACTTC. It specifies CASSLVWDQETQYF.